This T cell receptor beta chain appears in the sequencing data of a study of T-cell reconstitution after alpha-beta-depleted transplantation in children. Researchers prepared the TCRbeta library using unique molecular identifiers, the study reports. TCRdb called the PCR reads again in MiXCR, with one record for every CDR3 protein. The sample lists just under 550,000 distinct CDR3 sequences, approximately 16% occurring once. With respect to this clonotype: A read error may account for a junction end that differs from germline.

The germline CDR1 and CDR2 sequences are MGHDK and SYGVNS. The CDR3 has 15 amino acids. The sample here was PBMCs from the stem cell graft donor, taken from the stem cell graft. V and J are TRBV25-1 and TRBJ1-1; 7 bases match TRBD1. This receptor was taken from a human donor who donated a stem cell graft to a child with acute lymphoblastic leukemia. DNA of the CDR3: TGTGCCAGCAGTGAGATCCCAGGGGGGAACACTGAAGCTTACTTT. Residues: CASSEIPGGNTEAYF.